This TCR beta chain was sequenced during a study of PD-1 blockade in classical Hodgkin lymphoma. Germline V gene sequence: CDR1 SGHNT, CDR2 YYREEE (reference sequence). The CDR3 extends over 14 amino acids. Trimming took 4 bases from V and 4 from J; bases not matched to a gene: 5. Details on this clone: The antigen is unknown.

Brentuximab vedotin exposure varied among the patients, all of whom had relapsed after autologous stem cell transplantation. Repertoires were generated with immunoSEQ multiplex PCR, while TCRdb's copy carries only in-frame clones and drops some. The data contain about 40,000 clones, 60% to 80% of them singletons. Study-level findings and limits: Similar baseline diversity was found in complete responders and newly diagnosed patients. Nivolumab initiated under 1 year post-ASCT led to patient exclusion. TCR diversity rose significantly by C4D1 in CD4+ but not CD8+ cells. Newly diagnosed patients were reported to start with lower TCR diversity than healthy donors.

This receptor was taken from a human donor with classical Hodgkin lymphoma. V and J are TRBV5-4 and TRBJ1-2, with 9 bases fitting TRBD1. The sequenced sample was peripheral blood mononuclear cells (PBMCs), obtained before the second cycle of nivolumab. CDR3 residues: CASSREGQGYGYTF. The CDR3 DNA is TGTGCCAGCAGCCGAGAGGGACAGGGCTATGGCTACACCTTC.